This T cell receptor (beta chain) was recorded in a study of cytomegalovirus exposure and HLA in healthy donors (dated by TCRdb to the late 2010s). Study-level background: According to an earlier analysis of 550 to 700 of the donors, about 190 million T cells yielded roughly 110 million unique TCR beta sequences and 276 Gb of sequence data. In an earlier analysis of about 590 of the donors, high-throughput TCR beta sequencing was used to judge whether each TCR beta V gene segment behaved as functional or pseudogenic. Across approximately 400 genotyped donors of the cohort, an average of roughly 250,000 unique TCR beta nucleotide sequences per donor were sequenced, and roughly 20% of those sequences were non-productive. Because of strong linkage in the cohort, roughly five DR-DQ haplotypes were treated as single units for association and clustering. Using immunosequencing, the study profiled T cell repertoires from approximately 700 subjects and related those repertoires to cytomegalovirus serostatus. Typing coverage varied by locus: roughly 629-640 donors for A, B, C, DRB1 and DQB1; approximately 560 for DQA1; about 570 for DPA1; approximately 450 for DPB1. Along with the 666-subject first cohort, a separate validation cohort of over 90 different subjects was used. Both class I and class II loci were covered by HLA typing, at four-digit resolution. Alongside the repertoire data, information on donor age, sex, ethnicity and CMV serostatus was compiled. To study patterns of TCR occurrence, a later analysis re-analyzed previously published TCR beta repertoires from 666 donors and added high-resolution HLA genotyping. Among the roughly 400 genotyped donors, around 81% belonged to the genetic ancestry cluster associated with self-reported Caucasian donors. A later genetic analysis took genome-wide SNP genotypes for about 55% of the 666 donors and used that subset as a discovery cohort. An early release that covered about 600 HLA-typed donors contained around 300 gigabases of sequencing data and 65 million to 100 million unique TCR sequences. To predict cytomegalovirus infection status, the study combined high-throughput TCR immunosequencing, statistical association of individual TCRs with disease status, and machine learning. All discovery cohort repertoires had been generated on a single sequencing platform. The study aimed to test whether signatures of past pathogen exposure could be identified by cataloging public T cell receptors. In the later analysis, no new phenotypic data were used to find candidate immune exposures; instead, reliance was placed on TCR beta sequences and their occurrence across donors. Summary of the overall study and its limitations: A later analysis found that HLA-associated TCR beta chains were more clonally expanded and had lower generation probabilities than equally common non-associated chains. According to a later genetic analysis, donors in an Asian-associated ancestry cluster had fewer N-insertions in productive TCRs than the approximately 700-donor mean. Cytomegalovirus status was reported to be diagnosed by the classifier with high specificity and sensitivity in both the original and validation cohorts. Over 15 rarely observed V segments, including chromosome 9 orphons, were excluded from the earlier analysis of approximately 600 of the donors because counts were too low. A group of highly shared sequence variants was considered likely to be a technical artifact of the sequencing pipeline. An earlier analysis of approximately 530 of the donors showed that most TCR beta V segments appeared in productive rearrangements either about 87% or about 30% of the time, which broadly matched IMGT annotations. CMV serostatus was the only immune exposure information available for the cohort. According to a later analysis, most CMV-associated TCR beta chains appeared to be HLA-restricted, and the HLA associations seemed to be driven largely by CMV exposure. Only TCR beta chains were sequenced in this cohort, and the absence of alpha or paired-chain data limited detectable features. The study gave a list of 150 to 200 TCR beta chains associated with cytomegalovirus. When HLA alleles, especially DR and DQ, strongly co-occurred, attributing TCR associations to individual alleles was difficult. In vitro tests confirmed that a few of the cytomegalovirus-associated TCR beta chains recognize cytomegalovirus antigens. HLA typing was unavailable for some donors at each locus, so association tests used only the typed subset. It was suggested by the authors that the approach could potentially be generalized to other disease states and immunological phenotypes. Linkage disequilibrium might explain the correlated functional status among segregating V segments, but an unknown experimental factor could not be ruled out. A further reported finding was that TCR beta sequences accurately predicted the HLA-A and HLA-B alleles for most subjects in the first cohort. A later analysis reported that several top co-occurrence clusters appeared linked to parvovirus B19, influenza, CMV and Epstein-Barr virus. Some IMGT-functional V segments, including TRBV6-2 and TRBV6-3, could not be distinguished by the 87-base-pair reads and were therefore excluded. Most TCR sequences were seen in very few donors, while some public TCRs were found in many individuals. Roughly uniform sequencing depth across donors was assumed in presence/absence analyses, although this assumption may not hold. At a false discovery rate of 0.05, a later analysis linked under 20,000 TCR beta sequences to specific HLA alleles. A later analysis found that TCR association rates varied across HLA loci, with DRB1 alleles showing the most associated TCRs and HLA-C alleles the fewest. In a later genetic analysis, a missense DCLRE1C variant was associated with V-gene and J-gene trimming of TCR beta chains, and the association was replicated in an independent cohort.

In total, fewer than 750 healthy bone marrow donors made up the cohort. All cohort members were sampled while nominally healthy, although unrecorded immune exposures were likely present. The donor was CMV seronegative and belonged to the group of 320 or so seronegative cohort members. Each donor provided a peripheral blood sample, and peripheral blood mononuclear cells were used for TCR beta sequencing. The Qiagen DNeasy Blood Extraction Kit was used to extract genomic DNA from the blood cell samples. The CDR3, from cysteine to phenylalanine, totals 12 residues. Here the CDR3 DNA is all that survives: 36 bases in frame from base 1. V lost 4 bases and J lost 8 bases; the stretch between them is 14 bases long. CDR1 and CDR2 were assigned from the germline V gene as SQVTM and ANQGSEA. As for this clone: The specificity of this receptor is unknown. Base qualities are not recorded, but no much larger clone differs from it by a single base.

The library was prepared using the immunoSEQ multiplex PCR assay. For the multiplex PCR, a mixture combining 60 forward primers for TCR Vbeta segments and 13 reverse primers for TCR Jbeta segments was used. A multiplex PCR assay on genomic DNA amplified the CDR3 region of rearranged TCR beta genes. The amplified TCR beta libraries were sequenced on the Illumina HiSeq System as 87-base-pair reads. For the original study's pipeline: In a later analysis, roughly 80 million unique TCR beta chains were counted across the roughly 610 repertoires, and roughly 9.9 million of these chains were shared by at least two donors. Raw reads were error-corrected and collapsed into unique sequences with a nearest-neighbor algorithm that merged closely related sequences to remove PCR and sequencing errors. V, D and J gene segments were assigned by aligning CDR3 sequences to IMGT reference sequences. Each retained sequence needed at least a six-nucleotide match to both a V gene segment and a J gene segment. A rearrangement was called productive if the CDR3 had no stop codons and remained in frame with V and J, and every other rearrangement was called non-productive. Following IMGT convention, CDR3 was defined as the stretch from the second conserved V-encoded cysteine up to the conserved J-encoded phenylalanine. The earlier analysis of a few hundred of the donors excluded sequences that lacked an unambiguous match to a single V gene segment. An earlier analysis of fewer than 750 of the donors called V segments functional above 56.7% productive rearrangements and segregating when the between-donor standard deviation exceeded 5%. A statistical classification framework was built to diagnose cytomegalovirus status from the catalog of TCR beta chain sequences. In a later analysis, TCR nucleotide sequences were compared against IMGT/GENE-DB human TR gene sequences so that V and J genes could be assigned. Using the TCRdist pipeline, a later analysis assigned CDR3 sequences along with most-parsimonious VDJ recombination scenarios. A later analysis defined each TCR beta chain by its CDR3 amino acid sequence plus V-gene family, and excluded reads lacking a unique V-gene family. To address suspected cross-contamination and a sequencing artifact, a later analysis removed approximately 590 highly shared, low-generation-probability nucleotide sequences. In a later analysis, a clonal expansion index for each public chain was calculated from normalized within-repertoire ranks of inferred template counts. A later analysis computed generation probabilities with a VDJ recombination model fitted to out-of-frame rearrangements, and checked the results against IGoR. A later analysis scored TCR-TCR, TCR-HLA and TCR-CMV co-occurrence with hypergeometric tests, applying a repertoire-size bias correction to TCR pairs. In a later analysis, false discovery rates were estimated by permuting HLA or CMV assignments 20 times. In a later analysis, co-occurring TCRs were grouped with DBSCAN, and TCRdist sequence similarity was added when clustering was performed within HLA-allele-positive subsets. Repertoires with fewer than 30,000 or more than 120,000 public chains were left out of co-occurrence clustering, as were four to six repertoires with anomalous nucleotide sharing. TCRdb took over this immuneACCESS table, retaining in-frame rearrangements with V and J assigned. Such tables are incomplete; in checked studies, under half of the missing clones stem from an unresolved V gene, and the remainder is unexplained. That table is the source of V, J and clone size, and D and trimming were worked out from the DNA. Recorded for this sample are roughly 160,000 clones; roughly 80% of them occurred a single time. The ten largest account for approximately 2.2% of the sample.

This sequence uses TRBV29-1 and TRBJ1-2; tentative D gene TRBD1, with 5 bases matching. This TCR was sampled from a male donor in good health and CMV-seronegative. The sequencing input was PBMCs. The CDR3 has the sequence CSVGGAPDGYTF. The bases read TGCAGCGTTGGTGGGGCCCCCGACGGCTACACCTTC.